This TCR beta chain was captured in a study of shared clonotypes between healthy human individuals. Repertoires were generated with immunoSEQ multiplex PCR, while TCRdb's copy carries only in-frame clones and drops some. The data hold around 2.3 million clones, with more than 90% observed a single time. As for this clone: What it binds is not known.

Study-level results: Exclusively blood specimens were collected; tissue repertoires likely differ. It was the few donors that limited the genetic and exposure-history diversity represented.

The CDR3 covers 16 residues. Germline V gene data show CDR1 as SGHDT and CDR2 as YYEEEE. V gave up 2 bases and J gave up 0 bases, with 11 bases separating them. Adult donors, all healthy and HIV-negative, had no recent acute infections or vaccinations. A split of CD4+ cells into CD45RA+ naive and CD45RA-negative memory subsets was performed. The clonotype comes from a young man in good health. V is TRBV5-6 and J is TRBJ1-4; D unclear. The sequenced sample consisted of naive CD4+ T cells sorted from blood. The subset is: CD45RA+ positively selected. CDR3 sequence: CASSFRKRATNEKLFF. The CDR3 coding sequence is TGTGCCAGCAGCTTCAGAAAGCGGGCAACTAATGAAAAACTGTTTTTT.